The source of this TCR beta chain is a study of blood T cell repertoires in COVID-19. At the level of the study: Donors in the United States, Italy and Spain gave samples during acute or convalescent COVID-19.

The CDR3 is 15 amino acids. Germline V lookup: CDR1 LGHNT, CDR2 FRNRAP. Deletions cut 6 bases from V and 4 bases from J, with 19 bases between. Per the study methods: How many nucleated cells were present was estimated from reference gene primer amplification. TCRdb's table, derived via immunoSEQ multiplex PCR, lists solely in-frame clones and lacks some. The V and J calls and clone size were taken over from that table, and D and trimming were inferred from the DNA. The sample lists 250,000 or so clones; about 80% were seen once. The specimen sequenced was peripheral blood. The rearrangement links TRBV12-5 to TRBJ2-7; weak D call: TRBD1 (6 bases). The origin of this receptor is a woman of 80 years or more with acute or convalescent COVID-19. CDR3 loop: CASGITPTGRYEQYF. CDR3 DNA sequence: TGTGCTAGTGGGATCACCCCGACAGGTCGGTACGAGCAGTACTTC.